This T cell receptor (beta chain) was identified in a study of T cell clonality in common variable immunodeficiency. General study results and limits: The cause of increased CVID clonality remains unclear without subpopulation sequencing.

A remark on this clone: Its antigen is undetermined. The CDR3 end falls 3 residues outside the read, so it is completed with the germline J gene.

Some clones are missing from TCRdb's copy, which holds only in-frame ones; the method was immunoSEQ multiplex PCR. The specimen has 42,000 or so clones, none found just once. V was shortened by 5 bases and J by 3 bases, with 4 bases between the two germline ends. The CDR3 length is 11 residues. Germline values: CDR1 SNHLY, CDR2 FYNNEI. The chain couples TRBV2 to TRBJ1-1; D not certain. Sample: peripheral blood mononuclear cells. The sequence was obtained from a person aged 18-69 years in good health. The CDR3 bases that were read are TGTGCCAGCAGTAGGGACACTGAA. Its translation: CASSRDTE. The whole CDR3 sequence reads CASSRDTEAFF.